The entry below describes one TCR beta chain. Only in-frame clones appear in the TCRdb table, and some are missing; sequencing was by immunoSEQ multiplex PCR. Of more than 80,000 clones listed, 95% to 97% are singletons. This CDR3 has 13 amino acids. V was shortened by 5 bases and J by 8 bases, with 15 bases between the two germline ends. Germline CDR1 is SGHNT and CDR2 is YENEEA. The record originates from a study of technical replicates of blood from a few donors. The chain employs TRBV11-3 and TRBJ1-1; D not certain. The receptor was derived from a human donor in good health. Sequenced material: T cells isolated from PBMCs. For the CDR3, the DNA is TGTGCCAGCAGCCCGTCGCCGAGCCAAGAAGCTTTCTTT. Translation: CASSPSPSQEAFF.